This T cell receptor (beta chain) is from a study of blood T cell repertoires in COVID-19. Whole-study context: From T cells, B-cell-depleted T cells, or PBMCs came the material, which was cDNA or gDNA.

Germline V gives CDR1 ENHRY, CDR2 SYGVKD. This CDR3 contains 12 residues. V lost 9 bases and J lost 7, with 12 bases in between. Measured with immunoSEQ multiplex PCR; TCRdb has only the in-frame clones, and not every one. Counted here are 130,000 to 150,000 clones, around 80% occurring once; the ten biggest clones make up around 35%. Sequencing was carried out using peripheral blood. This TCR derives from a human donor in a cohort sampled during active COVID-19. This chain connects TRBV10-3 to TRBJ2-2; tentatively, D is TRBD2 (5 bases). The CDR3 region is CAMTSGNGELFF. The CDR3 DNA is TGTGCCATGACTTCGGGGAACGGGGAGCTGTTTTTT.